Below are 11 T cell receptor beta chains sequenced from a single sample in a study of T cell changes during pregnancy in multiple sclerosis. TCRdb's table, derived via immunoSEQ multiplex PCR, lists solely in-frame clones and lacks some. Here the sample spans about 58,000 clones, around 93% being singletons. The sample was CD8+ T cells from peripheral blood mononuclear cells, taken in the second trimester of pregnancy. These receptor sequences come from a female donor with multiple sclerosis, enrolled in a pregnancy study.

The chain couples TRBV5-1 to TRBJ2-7; weak D call: TRBD1 (5 bases). CDR3 length: 12 residues. Trimming took 0 bases from V and 6 from J, leaving 7 bases between them. CDR1 is SGHRS and CDR2 is YFSETQ in the germline V gene. As DNA, the CDR3 is TGCGCCAGCAGCTTGGCAGGGTCCGAGCAGTACTTC. Protein: CASSLAGSEQYF. The full variable domain, with the rest looked up from reference TRBV5-1 and TRBJ2-7, is KAGVTQTPRYLIKTRGQQVTLSCSPISGHRSVSWYQQTPGQGLQFLFEYFSETQRNKGNFPGRFSGRQFSNSRSEMNVSTLELGDSALYLCASSLAGSEQYFGPGTRLTVT.

The CDR3 sequence is CASSSPGGRETQYF. The CDR3 region has the DNA TGTGCCAGCAGCTCTCCAGGGGGCCGGGAGACCCAGTACTTC. The J gene is TRBJ2-5, the V gene TRBV27; 8 positions match TRBD1. The CDR3 consists of 14 residues. Per the germline V gene, CDR1 is MNHEY and CDR2 is SMNVEV (reference sequence). The ends lost 6 bases at V and 5 bases at J; junction bases unmatched: 8.

This clone was detected only a few times. The rearrangement links TRBV5-1 to TRBJ1-2; D unclear. The CDR3 is 15 residues long. Germline assignment: CDR1 SGHRS and CDR2 YFSETQ. V shed 1 base and J shed 5 bases, with 15 bases lying between them. This CDR3 reads CASSLHPTTPYGYTF. The CDR3 DNA is TGCGCCAGCAGCTTGCACCCTACGACACCATATGGCTACACCTTC. Based on the CDR3 plus reference TRBV5-1 and TRBJ1-2, the full variable domain is KAGVTQTPRYLIKTRGQQVTLSCSPISGHRSVSWYQQTPGQGLQFLFEYFSETQRNKGNFPGRFSGRQFSNSRSEMNVSTLELGDSALYLCASSLHPTTPYGYTFGSGTRLTVV.

The V call is TRBV4-1, the J call TRBJ1-4; TRBD1 matches at 9 bases. CDR3 length: 15 residues. CDR1 and CDR2 (germline): MGHRA, YSYEKL. V gave up 0 bases and J gave up 5 bases; unmatched junction bases: 1. CDR3 amino acids: CASSQETGGNEKLFF. CDR3 in DNA: TGCGCCAGCAGCCAAGAGACAGGGGGGAATGAAAAACTGTTTTTT.

The rearrangement links TRBV30 to TRBJ2-1, with 12 positions matching TRBD2. J gave up 8 bases and V 5 bases, and 10 bases lay outside the gene matches. Germline CDR1 is GTSNPN and CDR2 is SVGIG (reference sequence). This CDR3 is built from 15 residues. This CDR3 reads CAWAPGTSGRDEQFF. CDR3 sequence (DNA): TGTGCCTGGGCGCCAGGGACTAGCGGGCGAGATGAGCAGTTCTTC.

This chain links TRBV6-6 with TRBJ2-1; 8 nucleotides agree with TRBD1. CDR3 length: 14 amino acids. Trimming removed 4 bases from V and 7 bases from J; junction bases left unmatched: 6. The germline V gene has CDR1 MNHNY and CDR2 SVGAGI (reference sequence). CDR3 nucleotide sequence: TGTGCCAGCAGTTTTGGACAGGGTGGGAATGAGCAGTTCTTC. Its translation: CASSFGQGGNEQFF.

This chain connects TRBV13 to TRBJ1-1, with D unclear. The CDR3 runs 14 residues. Germline CDR1 reads PRHDT; CDR2 reads FYEKMQ (reference sequence). The V gene lost 5 bases and the J gene lost 2 bases, with 12 bases spanning the gap. The DNA of the CDR3 is TGTGCCAGCAGCACCACAGAAACTAACACTGAAGCTTTCTTT. Residues: CASSTTETNTEAFF. The complete variable domain, with remaining parts taken from reference TRBV13 and TRBJ1-1, reads AAGVIQSPRHLIKEKRETATLKCYPIPRHDTVYWYQQGPGQDPQFLISFYEKMQSDKGSIPDRFSAQQFSDYHSELNMSSLELGDSALYFCASSTTETNTEAFFGQGTRLTVV.

The chain recombines TRBV6-5 with TRBJ2-3; D might be TRBD2 (5 bases). V was shortened by 0 bases and J by 2 bases, with 9 bases between the two germline ends. CDR3 length: 15 residues. Germline V gene lookup returns CDR1 MNHEY and CDR2 SVGAGI. The CDR3 region has the DNA TGTGCCAGCAGTTACTCCCAGCGGAACACAGATACGCAGTATTTT. Residues: CASSYSQRNTDTQYF.

J is TRBJ2-2 and V is TRBV5-1; D may be TRBD2 (5 bases). The germline V and J ends were trimmed by 0 bases and 1 base, with 7 bases remaining between them. Germline V gene lookup returns CDR1 SGHRS and CDR2 YFSETQ. This CDR3 spans 15 amino acids. The CDR3 is CASSLERMNTGELFF. In DNA form, the CDR3 reads TGCGCCAGCAGCTTGGAGCGGATGAACACCGGGGAGCTGTTTTTT. Full variable domain (outside the CDR3, taken from reference TRBV5-1 and TRBJ2-2): KAGVTQTPRYLIKTRGQQVTLSCSPISGHRSVSWYQQTPGQGLQFLFEYFSETQRNKGNFPGRFSGRQFSNSRSEMNVSTLELGDSALYLCASSLERMNTGELFFGEGSRLTVL.

The chain links TRBV9 to TRBJ1-2; TRBD1 might be the D (6 bases). Germline V gene data show CDR1 as SGDLS and CDR2 as YYNGEE. This CDR3 region has 16 residues. Trimming cost V 3 bases and J 6 bases, with 21 bases left between them. Here the CDR3 reads CASSAEGGRSVDGYTF. The CDR3 DNA reads TGTGCCAGCAGCGCGGAGGGGGGGCGGAGTGTGGATGGCTACACCTTC.

The V call is TRBV9, the J call TRBJ1-3; D gene unclear. The CDR3 length is 15 residues. V was cut by 0 bases and J by 0 bases, with 7 bases left in between. Germline V CDR1 and CDR2: SGDLS, YYNGEE. CDR3 protein: CASSVDLYSGNTIYF. CDR3 coding DNA: TGTGCCAGCAGCGTAGATTTGTACTCTGGAAACACCATATATTTT.